This TCR beta chain was identified in a study of CD8+CD57+ T cells in acquired aplastic anemia. Overall study context: On average, sorted CD4+ and CD8+ cells gave 3.2 ug of DNA. General study results and limits: Overlap between patients and controls comprised twenty-nine CD8+ CDR3 sequences.

This clonotype has a count of ten or more. Its antigen is as yet unknown. Profiles of TCR beta VDJ and CDR3 were generated from a genomic DNA template. TCRdb called the reads again in MiXCR, with one record for every CDR3 protein. The table has around 200,000 distinct CDR3 sequences, roughly half seen once; the top ten hold about 16%. The V end lost 3 bases, the J end lost 9 bases, and 21 bases lay between the germline ends. Germline V gene data show CDR1 as SGHRS and CDR2 as YFSETQ. CDR3 length: 15 amino acids. The sequence came from a human donor in good health, serving as a control. Sequences were obtained from sorted CD4+, CD8+, or CD8+CD57+ T cells (not recorded which) from PBMCs. This sequence joins TRBV5-1 and TRBJ2-5, with TRBD1 as a possible D gene (5 bases). The CDR3 region is CASSYVTTSTGPQYF. In nucleotides, the CDR3 is TGCGCCAGCAGCTACGTAACGACTTCTACAGGCCCCCAGTACTTC. Full variable domain (outside the CDR3, taken from reference TRBV5-1 and TRBJ2-5): KAGVTQTPRYLIKTRGQQVTLSCSPISGHRSVSWYQQTPGQGLQFLFEYFSETQRNKGNFPGRFSGRQFSNSRSEMNVSTLELGDSALYLCASSYVTTSTGPQYFGPGTRLLVL.